This T cell receptor (beta chain) is drawn from a study of blood T cell repertoires in COVID-19. Study in general: PBMCs, B-cell-depleted T cells, or T cells provided the cDNA or gDNA that made up the material.

Libraries were prepared by immunoSEQ multiplex PCR; TCRdb keeps only in-frame clonotypes and omits some of them. The sample holds under 150,000 clones, 84% seen once. The CDR3 loop spans 14 amino acids. The genes are TRBV21-1 and TRBJ1-2; the D segment call TRBD1 is taken from the table without a DNA check. TRBV21-1 is marked as a pseudogene. The source material was peripheral blood. The TCR originated in a human donor in a cohort sampled during active COVID-19. The DNA for the CDR3 is TGTGCCAGCAGCAACCGTAGGCAGGGTGATGGCTACACCTTC. Protein: CASSNRRQGDGYTF.